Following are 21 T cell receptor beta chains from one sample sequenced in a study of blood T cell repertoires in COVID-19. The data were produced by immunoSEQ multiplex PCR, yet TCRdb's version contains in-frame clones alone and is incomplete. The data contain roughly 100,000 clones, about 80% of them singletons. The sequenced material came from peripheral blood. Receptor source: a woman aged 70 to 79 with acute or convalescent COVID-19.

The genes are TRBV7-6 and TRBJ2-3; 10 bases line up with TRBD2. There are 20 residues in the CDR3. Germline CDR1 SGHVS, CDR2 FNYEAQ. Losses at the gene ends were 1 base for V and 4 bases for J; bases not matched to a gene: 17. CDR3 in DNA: TGTGCCAGCAGCTTAGACCCCCCCTCTAGCGGGGGCCTTACGGCAGATACGCAGTATTTT. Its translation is CASSLDPPSSGGLTADTQYF.

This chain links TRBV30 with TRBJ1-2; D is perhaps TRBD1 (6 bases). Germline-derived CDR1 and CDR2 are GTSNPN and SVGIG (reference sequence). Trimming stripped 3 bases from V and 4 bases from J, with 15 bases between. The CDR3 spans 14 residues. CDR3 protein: CAWRGGTAAYGYTF. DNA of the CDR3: TGTGCCTGGAGAGGGGGTACGGCAGCCTATGGCTACACCTTC.

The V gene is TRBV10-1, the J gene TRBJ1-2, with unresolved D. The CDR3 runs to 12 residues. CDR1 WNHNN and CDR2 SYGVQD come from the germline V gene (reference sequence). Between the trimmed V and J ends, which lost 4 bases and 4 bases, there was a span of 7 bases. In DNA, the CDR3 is TGCGCCAGCAGTGTCCGAGTCTATGGCTACACCTTC. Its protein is CASSVRVYGYTF.

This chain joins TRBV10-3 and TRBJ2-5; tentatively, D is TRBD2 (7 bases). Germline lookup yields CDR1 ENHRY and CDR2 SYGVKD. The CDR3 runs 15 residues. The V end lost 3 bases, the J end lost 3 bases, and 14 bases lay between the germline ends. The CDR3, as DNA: TGTGCCATCAGTGATTTAGGAGGGGGGGAAGAGACCCAGTACTTC. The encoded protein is CAISDLGGGEETQYF.

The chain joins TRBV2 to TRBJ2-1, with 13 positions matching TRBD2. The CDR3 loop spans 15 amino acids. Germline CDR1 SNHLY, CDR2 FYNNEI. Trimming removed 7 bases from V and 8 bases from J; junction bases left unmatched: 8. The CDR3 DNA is TGTGCCAGCACCCCCGGGACTAGCGGGGTCCATGAGCAGTTCTTC. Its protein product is CASTPGTSGVHEQFF.

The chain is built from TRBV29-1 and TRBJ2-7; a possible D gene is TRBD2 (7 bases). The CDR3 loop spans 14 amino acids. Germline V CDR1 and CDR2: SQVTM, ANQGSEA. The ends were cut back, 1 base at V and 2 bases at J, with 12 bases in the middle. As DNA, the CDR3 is TGCAGCGTTGAAGTCGCGGGGGCCACCTACGAGCAGTACTTC. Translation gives CSVEVAGATYEQYF.

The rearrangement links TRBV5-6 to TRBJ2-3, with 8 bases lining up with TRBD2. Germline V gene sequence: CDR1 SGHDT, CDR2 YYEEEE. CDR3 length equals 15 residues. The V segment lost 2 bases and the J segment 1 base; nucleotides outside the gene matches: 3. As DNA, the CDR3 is TGTGCCAGCAGCTTACGGGGGGGAGGCACAGATACGCAGTATTTT. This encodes CASSLRGGGTDTQYF.

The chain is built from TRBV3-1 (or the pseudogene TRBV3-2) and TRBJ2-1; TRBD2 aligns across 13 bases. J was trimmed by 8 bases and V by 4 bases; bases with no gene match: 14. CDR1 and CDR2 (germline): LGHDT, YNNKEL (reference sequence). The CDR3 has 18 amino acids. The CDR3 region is CASSRRPGTSGALDEQFF. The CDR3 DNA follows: TGTGCCAGCAGCCGTCGGCCGGGGACTAGCGGGGCGCTGGATGAGCAGTTCTTC.

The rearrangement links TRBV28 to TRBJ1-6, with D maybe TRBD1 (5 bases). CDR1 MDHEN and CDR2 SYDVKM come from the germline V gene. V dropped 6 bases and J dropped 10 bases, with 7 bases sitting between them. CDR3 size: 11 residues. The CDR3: CASRDKSPLHF. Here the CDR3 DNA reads TGTGCCAGCAGGGACAAATCACCCCTCCACTTT.

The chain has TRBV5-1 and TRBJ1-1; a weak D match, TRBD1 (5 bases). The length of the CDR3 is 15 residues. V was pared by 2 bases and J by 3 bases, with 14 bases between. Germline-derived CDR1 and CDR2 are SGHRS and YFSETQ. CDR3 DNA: TGCGCCAGCAGCTTAGGGCCAGGGAGGGACACTGAAGCTTTCTTT. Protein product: CASSLGPGRDTEAFF.

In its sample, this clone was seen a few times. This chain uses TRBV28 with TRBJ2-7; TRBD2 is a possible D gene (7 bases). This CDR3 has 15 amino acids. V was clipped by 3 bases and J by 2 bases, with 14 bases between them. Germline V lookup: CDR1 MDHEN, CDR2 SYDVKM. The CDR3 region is CASSFTGGLTYEQYF. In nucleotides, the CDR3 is TGTGCCAGCAGTTTTACCGGGGGGCTCACCTACGAGCAGTACTTC.

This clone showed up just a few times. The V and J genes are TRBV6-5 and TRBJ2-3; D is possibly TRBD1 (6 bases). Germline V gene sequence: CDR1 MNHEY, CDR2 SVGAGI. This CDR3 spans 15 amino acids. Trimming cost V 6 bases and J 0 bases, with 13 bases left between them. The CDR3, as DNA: TGTGCCAGCAGCCTAGGACAGTCTAGCACAGATACGCAGTATTTT. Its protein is CASSLGQSSTDTQYF.

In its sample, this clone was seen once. The CDR3 is CASSLQGTGNGYTF. CDR3 nucleotide sequence: TGTGCCAGCAGTTTACAGGGGACGGGGAATGGCTACACCTTC. The rearrangement uses TRBV28 and TRBJ1-2; D is possibly TRBD1 (6 bases). Germline CDR1 MDHEN, CDR2 SYDVKM. Between the trimmed V and J ends, which lost 2 bases and 6 bases, there was a span of 13 bases. The CDR3 runs 14 residues.

The CDR3 region has the DNA TGTGCCAGCTCTCGAGGCACCGGGGAGCTGTTTTTT. This encodes CASSRGTGELFF. The chain carries TRBV18 and TRBJ2-2; D unclear. CDR1 KGHSH and CDR2 LQKENI come from the germline V gene. The V gene lost 6 bases and the J gene lost 4 bases, with 6 bases spanning the gap. The CDR3 runs to 12 residues.

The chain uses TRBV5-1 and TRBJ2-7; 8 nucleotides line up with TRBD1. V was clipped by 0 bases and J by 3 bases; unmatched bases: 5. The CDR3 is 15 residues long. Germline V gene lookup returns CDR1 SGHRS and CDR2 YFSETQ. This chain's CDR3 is CASSLARGPGYEQYF. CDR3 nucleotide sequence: TGCGCCAGCAGCTTGGCCAGGGGGCCGGGCTACGAGCAGTACTTC. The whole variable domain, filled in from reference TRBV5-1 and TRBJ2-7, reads KAGVTQTPRYLIKTRGQQVTLSCSPISGHRSVSWYQQTPGQGLQFLFEYFSETQRNKGNFPGRFSGRQFSNSRSEMNVSTLELGDSALYLCASSLARGPGYEQYFGPGTRLTVT.

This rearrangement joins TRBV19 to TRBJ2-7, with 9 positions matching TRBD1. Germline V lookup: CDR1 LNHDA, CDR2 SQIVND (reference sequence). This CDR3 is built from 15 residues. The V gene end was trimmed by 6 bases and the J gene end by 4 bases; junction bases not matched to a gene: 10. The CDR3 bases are TGTGCCAGTAGGATAATGGACAGGGGAGATTACGAGCAGTACTTC. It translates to CASRIMDRGDYEQYF.

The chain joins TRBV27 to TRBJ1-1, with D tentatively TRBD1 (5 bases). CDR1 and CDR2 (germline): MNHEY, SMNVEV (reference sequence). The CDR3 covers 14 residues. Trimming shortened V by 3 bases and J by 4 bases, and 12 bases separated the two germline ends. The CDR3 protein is CASSFRQTSTEAFF. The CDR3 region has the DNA TGTGCCAGCAGTTTTAGACAGACTTCCACTGAAGCTTTCTTT.

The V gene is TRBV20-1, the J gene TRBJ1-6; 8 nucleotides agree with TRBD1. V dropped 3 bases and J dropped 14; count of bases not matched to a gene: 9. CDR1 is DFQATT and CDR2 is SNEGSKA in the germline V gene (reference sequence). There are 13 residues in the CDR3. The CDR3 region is CSASDRGSNSLHF. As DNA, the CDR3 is TGCAGTGCTAGTGACAGGGGAAGTAATTCCCTCCACTTT.

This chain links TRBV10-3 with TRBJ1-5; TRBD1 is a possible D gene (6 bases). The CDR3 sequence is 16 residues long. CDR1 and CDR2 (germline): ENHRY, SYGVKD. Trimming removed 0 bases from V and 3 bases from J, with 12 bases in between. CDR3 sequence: CAISESRGQDNQPQHF. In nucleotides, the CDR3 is TGTGCCATCAGTGAGTCCAGGGGCCAAGACAATCAGCCCCAGCATTTT.

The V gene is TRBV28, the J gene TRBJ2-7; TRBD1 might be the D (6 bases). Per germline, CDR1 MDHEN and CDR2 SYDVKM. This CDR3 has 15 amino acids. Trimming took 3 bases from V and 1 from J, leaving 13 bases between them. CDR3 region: CASSLVQGLSYEQYF. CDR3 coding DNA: TGTGCCAGCAGTTTGGTACAGGGCCTATCCTACGAGCAGTACTTC.

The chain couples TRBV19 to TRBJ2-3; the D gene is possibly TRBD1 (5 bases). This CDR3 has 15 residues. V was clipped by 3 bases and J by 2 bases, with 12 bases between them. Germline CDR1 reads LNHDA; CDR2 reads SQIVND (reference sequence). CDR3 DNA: TGTGCCAGTAGTATGGGGCTAACTTACACAGATACGCAGTATTTT. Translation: CASSMGLTYTDTQYF.